The text below deals with one TCR beta chain. Generated by immunoSEQ multiplex PCR, the TCRdb table keeps only in-frame clones and is missing some. The data hold some 180,000 clones, with approximately 85% observed a single time. This sample is part of a study of blood T cell repertoires in COVID-19. About the study: The origin of the acute and convalescent COVID-19 samples was the United States, Italy and Spain. PBMCs, B-cell-depleted T cells, or T cells were the source of the cDNA or gDNA that made up the material.

Looked up from germline, CDR1 is PRHDT and CDR2 is FYEKMQ (reference sequence). The CDR3 is 15 amino acids. V dropped 5 bases and J dropped 0 bases, with 11 bases sitting between them. The rearrangement joins TRBV13 to TRBJ1-3, with D unclear. Input material: PBMCs or T cells enriched from blood (not recorded which). This clonotype was sampled from a man aged 35-49 years who had recovered from COVID-19. Here the CDR3 reads CASSPGGYSGNTIYF. CDR3 in DNA: TGTGCCAGCAGCCCCGGAGGTTACTCTGGAAACACCATATATTTT.